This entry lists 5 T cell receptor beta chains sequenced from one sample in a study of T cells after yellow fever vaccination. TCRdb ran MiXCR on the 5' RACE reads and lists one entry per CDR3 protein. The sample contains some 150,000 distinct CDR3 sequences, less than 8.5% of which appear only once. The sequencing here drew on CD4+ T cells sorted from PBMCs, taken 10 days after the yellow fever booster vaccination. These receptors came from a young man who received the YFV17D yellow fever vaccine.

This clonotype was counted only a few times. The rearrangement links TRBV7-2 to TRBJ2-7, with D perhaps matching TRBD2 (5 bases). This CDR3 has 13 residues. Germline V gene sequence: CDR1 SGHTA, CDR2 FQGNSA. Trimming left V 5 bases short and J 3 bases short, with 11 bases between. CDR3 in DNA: TGTGCCAGCAGCCCGCGGGCTGGCTACGAGCAGTACTTC. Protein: CASSPRAGYEQYF.

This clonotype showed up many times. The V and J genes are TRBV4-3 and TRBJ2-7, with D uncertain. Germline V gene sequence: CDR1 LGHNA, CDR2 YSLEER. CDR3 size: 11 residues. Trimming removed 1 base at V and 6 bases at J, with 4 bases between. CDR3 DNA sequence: TGCGCCAGCAGCCAAGGGGCCGAGCAGTACTTC. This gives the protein CASSQGAEQYF.

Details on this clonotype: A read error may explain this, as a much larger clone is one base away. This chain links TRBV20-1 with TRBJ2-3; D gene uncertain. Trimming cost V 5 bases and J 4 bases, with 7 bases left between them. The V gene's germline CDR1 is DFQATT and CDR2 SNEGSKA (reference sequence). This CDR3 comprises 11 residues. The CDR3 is CSAGISDTQYF. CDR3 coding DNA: TGCAGTGCTGGGATATCAGATACGCAGTATTTT.

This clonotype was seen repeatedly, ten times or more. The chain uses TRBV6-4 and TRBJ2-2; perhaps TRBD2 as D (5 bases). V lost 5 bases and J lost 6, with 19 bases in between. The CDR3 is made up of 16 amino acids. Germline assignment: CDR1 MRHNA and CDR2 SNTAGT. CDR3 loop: CASSKEASTSPGELFF. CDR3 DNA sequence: TGTGCCAGCAGTAAAGAGGCCTCCACTAGTCCCGGGGAGCTGTTTTTT.

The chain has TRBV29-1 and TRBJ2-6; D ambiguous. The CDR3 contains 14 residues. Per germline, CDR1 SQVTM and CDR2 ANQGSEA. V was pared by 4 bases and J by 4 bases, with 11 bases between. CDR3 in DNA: TGCAGCGTTGCCGGCTCGGAGGGGGCCAACGTCCTGACTTTC. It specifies CSVAGSEGANVLTF.